This entry features one T cell receptor beta chain sequence. Authors' processing steps: For nucleated cells, counts were estimated from reference gene primer amplification. TCRdb's table, derived via immunoSEQ multiplex PCR, lists solely in-frame clones and lacks some. V and J calls and clone size come straight from that table; D and trimming were deduced from the DNA. The sample lists 65,000 to 70,000 clones; 82% were seen once. This record belongs to a study of blood T cell repertoires in COVID-19. At the level of the study: Donors in the United States, Italy and Spain gave samples during acute or convalescent COVID-19. T cells, B-cell-depleted T cells, or PBMCs provided the cDNA or gDNA that served as material.

V was clipped by 6 bases and J by 8 bases; unmatched bases: 21. This CDR3 region has 18 residues. Germline CDR1 and CDR2: MNHEY and SMNVEV (reference sequence). The chain joins TRBV27 to TRBJ2-1; 8 bases map to TRBD2. The sequence derives from an elderly man with active COVID-19. The sample consisted of peripheral blood. The chain's CDR3 is CASRRESSYGRAYDEQFF. In DNA form, the CDR3 reads TGTGCCAGCAGGAGGGAGTCGTCGTACGGGAGGGCCTATGATGAGCAGTTCTTC.